A single sample is the source of the 23 T cell receptor beta chains below, sequenced in a study of CD8+ T cells in alopecia areata. Following RNA extraction, reverse transcription yielded cDNA that acted as the sequencing template. Produced via immunoSEQ multiplex PCR; TCRdb's table is partial and in-frame only. The sample shows about 150,000 clones, about 60% of them seen only once. The specimen was CD4+ T cells sorted from blood, collected at week 0. These receptors all come from a human donor with alopecia areata.

The chain carries TRBV7-2 and TRBJ2-7; D perhaps matches TRBD1 (6 bases). CDR3 length: 16 amino acids. V gave up 0 bases and J gave up 4 bases, with 16 bases separating them. The germline V gene has CDR1 SGHTA and CDR2 FQGNSA. CDR3 in DNA: TGTGCCAGCAGCTTAGCGGGGATACAGGGTCGGTACGAGCAGTACTTC. It is translated as CASSLAGIQGRYEQYF. The whole variable domain, filled in from reference TRBV7-2 and TRBJ2-7, reads GAGVSQSPSNKVTEKGKDVELRCDPISGHTALYWYRQSLGQGLEFLIYFQGNSAPDKSGLPSDRFSAERTGGSVSTLTIQRTQQEDSAVYLCASSLAGIQGRYEQYFGPGTRLTVT.

With regard to this clone: A read error may produce the germline difference seen at one junction end. The chain has TRBV7-7 and TRBJ2-5; 7 positions match TRBD2. The CDR3 consists of 14 residues. Germline lookup yields CDR1 SSHAT and CDR2 FNYEAQ (reference sequence). CDR3 DNA: TGTGCTAGCAGCCCGGGACTATACCAAGAGACCCAGTACTTC. Translated, it gives CASSPGLYQETQYF.

This sequence joins TRBV29-1 and TRBJ2-7; the match to TRBD2 covers 8 bases. Germline values: CDR1 SQVTM, CDR2 ANQGSEA. The ends lost 3 bases at V and 4 bases at J; junction bases unmatched: 5. There are 13 residues in the CDR3. CDR3 nucleotides: TGCAGCGTTGACGTCGGGGGGGCTTACGAGCAGTACTTC. It codes for CSVDVGGAYEQYF.

This chain uses TRBV6-5 with TRBJ2-6; a possible D gene is TRBD1 (7 bases). Trimming removed 10 bases from V and 1 base from J, with 14 bases in between. CDR1 and CDR2 (germline): MNHEY, SVGAGI. The CDR3 sequence is 15 residues long. The CDR3 protein is CATAGTVSGANVLTF. The CDR3 nucleotides are TGTGCCACCGCGGGGACAGTGTCTGGGGCCAACGTCCTGACTTTC.

This chain connects TRBV30 to TRBJ1-4; D might be TRBD1 (6 bases). This CDR3 is 14 amino acids long. V was shortened by 1 base and J by 11 bases, with 17 bases between the two germline ends. CDR1 is GTSNPN and CDR2 is SVGIG in the germline V gene (reference sequence). CDR3 amino acids: CAWSEGTLFEKLFF. As DNA, the CDR3 is TGTGCCTGGAGTGAGGGGACACTTTTCGAGAAACTGTTTTTT.

In this sample, this clone turned up a few times. The chain carries TRBV9 and TRBJ1-2; no clear D gene. Germline V gene sequence: CDR1 SGDLS, CDR2 YYNGEE. This CDR3 is 11 amino acids long. V lost 2 bases and J 2 bases, leaving 1 base between the germline ends. CDR3 amino acids: CASSVNYGYTF. The CDR3 DNA sequence: TGTGCCAGCAGCGTGAACTATGGCTACACCTTC.

This clone was seen a few times. The J gene is TRBJ2-5, the V gene TRBV4-1; D is perhaps TRBD1 (5 bases). Matching the DNA end better, TRBJ2-7 makes the J call doubtful. CDR3 length: 13 amino acids. Germline CDR1 is MGHRA and CDR2 is YSYEKL. This chain's CDR3 is CASSQAQGYEQYF. For the CDR3, the DNA is TGCGCCAGCAGCCAAGCCCAGGGCTACGAGCAGTACTTC.

The chain couples TRBV25-1 to TRBJ2-4, with 8 bases lining up with TRBD1. Trimming cost V 6 bases and J 1 base; bases outside gene matches: 8. The CDR3 contains 16 residues. CDR1 MGHDK and CDR2 SYGVNS come from the germline V gene. CDR3 sequence: CASSLSGGSAKNIQYF. CDR3 sequence (DNA): TGTGCCAGCAGCCTATCAGGGGGCAGTGCCAAAAACATTCAGTACTTC.

V and J are TRBV5-1 and TRBJ2-5; D is perhaps TRBD1 (6 bases). From germline, CDR1 is SGHRS and CDR2 YFSETQ. The CDR3 has 14 amino acids. V was pared by 5 bases and J by 4 bases, with 15 bases between. CDR3 sequence reads: CASRPGQPGETQYF. For the CDR3, the DNA is TGCGCCAGCAGACCTGGACAGCCGGGAGAGACCCAGTACTTC.

A remark on this clone: The junction departs from the called germline gene at one end, perhaps through a read error. CDR3 DNA: TGTGCTAGCACCGGACAGCCGTCGGGGACCCAGTACTTC. Its protein product is CASTGQPSGTQYF. The rearrangement joins TRBV7-7 to TRBJ2-5, with a weak D call TRBD1 (6 bases). CDR3 length equals 13 residues. Germline CDR1 reads SSHAT; CDR2 reads FNYEAQ (reference sequence). The variable domain in full, with the rest retrieved from reference TRBV7-7 and TRBJ2-5, is GAGVSQSPRYKVTKRGQDVTLRCDPISSHATLYWYQQALGQGPEFLTYFNYEAQPDKSGLPSDRFSAERPEGSISTLTIQRTEQRDSAMYRCASTGQPSGTQYFGPGTRLLVL.

The chain links TRBV4-3 to TRBJ2-5; the D gene is possibly TRBD1 (5 bases). Trimming cost V 3 bases and J 5 bases, with 19 bases left between them. Germline values: CDR1 LGHNA, CDR2 YSLEER. The CDR3 sequence is 16 residues long. The CDR3: CASSQGQAGIGETQYF. CDR3 nucleotides: TGCGCCAGCAGCCAGGGGCAGGCAGGGATAGGGGAGACCCAGTACTTC.

CDR3 DNA sequence: TGTGCCAGCAGTGAAGGGGTCCTACGAGACTATGGCTACACCTTC. Amino acid sequence: CASSEGVLRDYGYTF. The V gene is TRBV6-1, the J gene TRBJ1-2; D is unclear. The V and J ends lost 1 base and 3 bases respectively, with 12 bases between them. This CDR3 has 15 amino acids. The V gene's germline CDR1 is MNHNS and CDR2 SASEGT.

This chain joins TRBV4-3 and TRBJ2-2, with a possible D match to TRBD2 (5 bases). Per the germline V gene, CDR1 is LGHNA and CDR2 is YSLEER. The CDR3 totals 16 residues. V was cut by 4 bases and J by 5 bases, with 17 bases left in between. The CDR3 DNA reads as TGCGCCAGCAGCCTTAGTTCGACAAGGAGGACCGGGGAGCTGTTTTTT. Protein: CASSLSSTRRTGELFF.

The chain employs TRBV9 and TRBJ2-1, with D perhaps matching TRBD1 or TRBD2 (6 bases each). V gave up 0 bases and J gave up 11 bases, with 12 bases separating them. Germline V gives CDR1 SGDLS, CDR2 YYNGEE. There are 13 residues in the CDR3. CDR3 amino acids: CASSVDPGGQQFF. CDR3 sequence (DNA): TGTGCCAGCAGCGTAGATCCTGGGGGGCAGCAGTTCTTC.

Here the CDR3 DNA reads TGTGCCAGCTCACTACAGGGGGCGGCAGATACGCAGTATTTT. This encodes CASSLQGAADTQYF. This chain joins TRBV18 and TRBJ2-3; 9 positions agree with TRBD1. Germline V gene sequence: CDR1 KGHSH, CDR2 LQKENI. J was trimmed by 4 bases and V by 4 bases; bases with no gene match: 3. CDR3 length equals 14 residues.

The chain joins TRBV21-1 to TRBJ1-2. TRBV21-1 is an annotated pseudogene. The CDR3 totals 12 residues. The CDR3: CASRRRGYGYTF. For the CDR3, the DNA is TGTGCCAGCAGGAGGAGGGGCTATGGCTACACCTTC.

This clone was detected only a few times. The chain uses TRBV7-9 and TRBJ2-5; 7 nucleotides align to TRBD2. The CDR3 is 13 residues long. Trimming removed 5 bases from V and 1 base from J; junction bases left unmatched: 1. Germline V gene lookup returns CDR1 SEHNR and CDR2 FQNEAQ (reference sequence). The CDR3 DNA sequence: TGTGCCAGCAGCGGCGGGGGCCAAGAGACCCAGTACTTC. This codes for CASSGGGQETQYF.

The gene calls are TRBV5-6 and TRBJ1-2; D gene ambiguous. CDR1 and CDR2 from the germline V gene are SGHDT and YYEEEE. V was cut by 0 bases and J by 4 bases, with 10 bases left in between. CDR3 length: 14 amino acids. CDR3 in amino acids: CASSLGALGYGYTF. The CDR3 nucleotides are TGTGCCAGCAGCTTGGGCGCTCTGGGCTATGGCTACACCTTC.

J is TRBJ2-3 and V is TRBV4-1; the match to TRBD1 covers 11 bases. Trimming cost V 4 bases and J 2 bases; bases outside gene matches: 5. Germline CDR1 MGHRA, CDR2 YSYEKL. CDR3 length equals 16 residues. CDR3 DNA: TGCGCCAGCAGCCGAGGGACAGGGGGGTCCACAGATACGCAGTATTTT. Residues: CASSRGTGGSTDTQYF.

The CDR3 DNA follows: TGTGCCAGCAGTGAGGACAGGCTGCCTAAAGAGACCCAGTACTTC. Amino acid sequence: CASSEDRLPKETQYF. The V and J genes are TRBV25-1 and TRBJ2-5; TRBD1 matches at 7 bases. V lost 3 bases and J lost 3; bases outside the gene matches: 7. CDR1 and CDR2 from the germline V gene are MGHDK and SYGVNS. CDR3 size: 15 residues.

This clone was seen a handful of times. The gene calls are TRBV5-4 and TRBJ2-7; TRBD1 is a possible D gene (6 bases). Trimming cost V 4 bases and J 3 bases, with 17 bases left between them. This CDR3 contains 15 residues. CDR1 is SGHNT, CDR2 YYREEE, per germline (reference sequence). CDR3 DNA sequence: TGTGCCAGCAGCCCAGCCGGGACATTGATCTACGAGCAGTACTTC. This gives the protein CASSPAGTLIYEQYF.

The gene calls are TRBV30 and TRBJ2-3, with D hard to call. Germline CDR1 is GTSNPN and CDR2 is SVGIG (reference sequence). V lost 1 base and J lost 2, with 4 bases in between. The CDR3 sequence is 12 residues long. The CDR3 spells CAWSANTDTQYF. As DNA, the CDR3 is TGTGCCTGGAGTGCAAACACAGATACGCAGTATTTT.

The chain recombines TRBV19 with TRBJ2-3, with D perhaps TRBD2 (5 bases). The CDR3 has 15 residues. Trimming took 9 bases from V and 1 from J, leaving 17 bases between them. Germline CDR1 and CDR2: LNHDA and SQIVND (reference sequence). Here the CDR3 DNA reads TGTGCCAGCACTCGGGATAGCAAAGGCACAGATACGCAGTATTTT. This gives the protein CASTRDSKGTDTQYF.